The entry that follows covers one TCR beta chain sequence. Its antigen is undetermined. This specimen comes from a study of blood T cells in healthy people across ages. Study-level points and caveats: The donors' CMV status was not determined, possibly confounding changes in expanded clonotypes. The recorded TCR beta diversity per million T cells decreased in a roughly linear manner with age.

Together with a sample-barcoded 5' primer, a J-beta primer mix was included in a second PCR lasting 7 to 11 cycles. MiXCR, applied by TCRdb to the 5' RACE reads, yields one record per CDR3 protein. Found here are hundreds of thousands of distinct CDR3 sequences, roughly two fifths of them singletons; the top ten hold about 20%. Sequencing used blood. The clonotype comes from a woman between 55 and 75 years old in good health.

The CDR3 here is CSVGGAVNAEQYF. The CDR3 DNA follows: TGCAGCGTTGGTGGGGCTGTAAACGCTGAGCAGTACTTC. This rearrangement joins TRBV29-1 to TRBJ2-5; D may be TRBD1 (5 bases). V lost 4 bases, J lost 11 bases, and 20 bases lay in between. This CDR3 contains 13 residues. From germline, CDR1 is SQVTM and CDR2 ANQGSEA.